This T cell receptor beta chain is drawn from a study of breast tumors, draining lymph nodes, adjacent tissues. The V end lost 3 bases, the J end lost 4 bases, and 9 bases lay between the germline ends. The length of the CDR3 is 13 residues. Overall study findings and caveats: Tumor repertoires ranked between lymph nodes and nontumor tissue in diversity, with V and J gene preferences. Tumor and nontumor repertoires were significantly more similar in luminal-like than in basal-like breast cancer.

In TCRdb, the multiplex PCR reads were re-called with MiXCR into one record per CDR3 protein. This table holds approximately 28,000 distinct CDR3 sequences, approximately 63% found once. This clonotype showed up just once. Its antigen is unidentified. The sequence derives from a female donor with breast cancer. Some clones in this sample may be carry-over from other donors' samples. The chain has TRBV12-3 or TRBV12-4 and TRBJ2-5, with unresolved D. Source material: breast tumor tissue. CDR3 protein: CASSFPEGETQYF. DNA for the CDR3: TGTGCCAGCAGTTTCCCGGAAGGAGAGACCCAGTACTTC.